The 14 T cell receptor beta chains in this list originate from one sample, sequenced in a study of blood T cell repertoires in COVID-19. TCRdb's table, derived via immunoSEQ multiplex PCR, lists solely in-frame clones and lacks some. The table shows under 80,000 clones, with about 88% occurring only once. Source material: peripheral blood. The receptors derive from a human donor in a cohort sampled during active COVID-19.

The chain employs TRBV4-1 and TRBJ1-2; D possibly corresponds to TRBD1 (6 bases). Trimming took 0 bases from V and 2 from J, leaving 10 bases between them. The germline CDR1 and CDR2 sequences are MGHRA and YSYEKL. This CDR3 is built from 15 residues. This CDR3 is CASSQEPGENYGYTF. CDR3 in DNA: TGCGCCAGCAGCCAAGAGCCAGGGGAAAACTATGGCTACACCTTC.

The chain uses TRBV3-1 (or the pseudogene TRBV3-2) and TRBJ2-3; the D gene is possibly TRBD2 (5 bases). CDR1 and CDR2 (germline): LGHDT, YNNKEL (reference sequence). This CDR3 has 16 amino acids. V shed 0 bases and J shed 0 bases, with 10 bases lying between them. The CDR3 DNA follows: TGTGCCAGCAGCCAAGATCTAGCCACTAGCACAGATACGCAGTATTTT. Translation: CASSQDLATSTDTQYF.

V gene TRBV10-3 combines with J gene TRBJ2-7, with TRBD2 as a possible D gene (6 bases). The CDR3 spans 13 residues. CDR1 is ENHRY, CDR2 SYGVKD, per germline. Trimming pared 5 bases from V and 5 bases from J, leaving 13 bases between. CDR3 DNA sequence: TGTGCCATCAGTTCTGCGGGAACCCACGAGCAGTACGTC. Protein product: CAISSAGTHEQYV.

The gene calls are TRBV29-1 and TRBJ1-1; D is unclear. Trimming removed 4 bases at V and 5 bases at J, with 8 bases between. Per the germline V gene, CDR1 is SQVTM and CDR2 is ANQGSEA. The CDR3 has 11 residues. CDR3 residues: CSVGVGTEAFF. The CDR3 DNA reads TGCAGCGTTGGGGTCGGGACTGAAGCTTTCTTT.

This clone was counted once. V is TRBV12-3 or TRBV12-4 and J is TRBJ1-1; tentatively, D is TRBD1 (5 bases). The V and J ends lost 5 bases and 1 base respectively, with 5 bases between them. The CDR3 runs 12 residues. The CDR3 loop reads CASSRGNTEAFF. The CDR3 DNA follows: TGTGCCAGCAGTAGGGGGAACACTGAAGCTTTCTTT.

The V call is TRBV7-3, the J call TRBJ2-3; TRBD2 agrees at 9 bases. The J segment lost 6 bases and the V segment lost 2 bases, leaving 6 bases of the junction unmatched. The CDR3 contains 15 residues. CDR1 and CDR2 from the germline V gene are SGHTA and FQGTGA. The CDR3 loop reads CASSLAGGPSDTQYF. In nucleotides, the CDR3 is TGTGCCAGCAGCTTAGCGGGAGGGCCTTCGGATACGCAGTATTTT.

This clone appeared a single time. Mismatch with germline at one junction end may stem from a read error. The V gene is TRBV5-6, the J gene TRBJ2-5, with 9 nucleotides matching TRBD1. Germline-derived CDR1 and CDR2 are SGHDT and YYEEEE. The CDR3 consists of 13 residues. Here the CDR3 reads CASSVFSGTGPHF. The CDR3 DNA reads TGTGCCAGCAGCGTCTTCTCCGGGACAGGGCCCCACTTC.

This clone is a singleton in its sample. The J gene is TRBJ1-3, the V gene TRBV6-1; maybe TRBD1 (6 bases). V dropped 0 bases and J dropped 4 bases, with 10 bases sitting between them. Germline values: CDR1 MNHNS, CDR2 SASEGT. The CDR3 has 15 residues. In nucleotides, the CDR3 is TGTGCCAGCAGTGAAGCCCCGGGGACAGGAAACACCATATATTTT. As protein: CASSEAPGTGNTIYF.

The rearrangement joins TRBV5-1 to TRBJ2-5, with TRBD2 identical over 8 bases. The germline V gene has CDR1 SGHRS and CDR2 YFSETQ. Trimming removed 0 bases from V and 2 bases from J; junction bases left unmatched: 6. The CDR3 contains 16 residues. CDR3 protein: CASSLESGGRQETQYF. The CDR3 DNA reads as TGCGCCAGCAGCTTGGAGTCGGGCGGGAGGCAAGAGACCCAGTACTTC.

This clone came up once. J is TRBJ2-7 and V is TRBV24-1, with 10 nucleotides matching TRBD2. Germline CDR1 and CDR2: KGHDR and SFDVKD. The CDR3 runs to 12 residues. The trim removed 12 bases at V and 3 bases at J, leaving 4 bases unmatched. CDR3 nucleotide sequence: TGTGCCTCGAGGACTAGCGGCTACGAGCAGTACGTC. Amino acids: CASRTSGYEQYV.

This clone has more than one count but fewer than ten. The DNA of the CDR3 is TGTGCCAGCAGTTCGAGCGGGTCTTTTCTCGTCCTCGAGCAGTACTTC. It encodes CASSSSGSFLVLEQYF. The genes are TRBV27 and TRBJ2-7, with TRBD2 as a possible D gene (6 bases). Trimming pared 4 bases from V and 6 bases from J, leaving 22 bases between. This CDR3 contains 16 residues. The germline V gene has CDR1 MNHEY and CDR2 SMNVEV (reference sequence).

This clone was found a few times. V is TRBV27 and J is TRBJ2-7; 7 positions agree with TRBD1. This CDR3 has 13 amino acids. With V trimmed by 5 bases and J by 2 bases, 3 bases remained unmatched. CDR1 is MNHEY and CDR2 is SMNVEV in the germline V gene (reference sequence). In nucleotides, the CDR3 is TGTGCCAGCAGTCCACAGGGGACCTACGAGCAGTACTTC. Protein: CASSPQGTYEQYF.

V usage is TRBV5-1 and J usage is TRBJ1-2; no definite D call. V lost 2 bases and J lost 0, with 5 bases in between. The germline V gene has CDR1 SGHRS and CDR2 YFSETQ. This CDR3 comprises 13 residues. CDR3 sequence (DNA): TGCGCCAGCAGCTTAGCGGCTAACTATGGCTACACCTTC. Translated: CASSLAANYGYTF.

The gene calls are TRBV28 and TRBJ2-7; D unresolved. The CDR3 totals 13 residues. Germline V gives CDR1 MDHEN, CDR2 SYDVKM. Deletions cut 4 bases from V and 1 base from J, with 8 bases between. CDR3 residues: CASSYLQSYEQYF. CDR3 sequence (DNA): TGTGCCAGCAGTTATCTACAGTCCTACGAGCAGTACTTC. Filled out from reference TRBV28 and TRBJ2-7, the complete variable domain reads DVKVTQSSRYLVKRTGEKVFLECVQDMDHENMFWYRQDPGLGLRLIYFSYDVKMKEKGDIPEGYSVSREKKERFSLILESASTNQTSMYLCASSYLQSYEQYFGPGTRLTVT.